This paragraph reports one T cell receptor beta chain. Its antigen remains unknown. The sample comes from a study of T cell responses to AZD1222 COVID-19 vaccine. Study results and limitations: The breadth and depth of Spike-specific TCRs increased once two AZD1222 doses had been given. Females outnumbered males among donors, who were mostly white British; clonal diversity was possibly underestimated.

The length of the CDR3 is 13 residues. Trimming at V came to 5 bases and at J to 3 bases, leaving 5 bases not matched to a gene. Looked up from germline, CDR1 is SGHRS and CDR2 is YFSETQ. The data were produced by immunoSEQ multiplex PCR, yet TCRdb's version contains in-frame clones alone and is incomplete. The data hold 120,000 or so clones, with 70% to 90% observed a single time. This material consisted of peripheral blood, taken on day 0 of AZD1222 vaccination. The clonotype originates from an adult in good health. V gene TRBV5-1 combines with J gene TRBJ2-7; the match to TRBD1 covers 7 bases. CDR3 bases: TGCGCCAGCAGGCCCGGGACAGACTACGAGCAGTACTTC. Amino acid sequence: CASRPGTDYEQYF. The whole variable domain, filled in from reference TRBV5-1 and TRBJ2-7, reads KAGVTQTPRYLIKTRGQQVTLSCSPISGHRSVSWYQQTPGQGLQFLFEYFSETQRNKGNFPGRFSGRQFSNSRSEMNVSTLELGDSALYLCASRPGTDYEQYFGPGTRLTVT.